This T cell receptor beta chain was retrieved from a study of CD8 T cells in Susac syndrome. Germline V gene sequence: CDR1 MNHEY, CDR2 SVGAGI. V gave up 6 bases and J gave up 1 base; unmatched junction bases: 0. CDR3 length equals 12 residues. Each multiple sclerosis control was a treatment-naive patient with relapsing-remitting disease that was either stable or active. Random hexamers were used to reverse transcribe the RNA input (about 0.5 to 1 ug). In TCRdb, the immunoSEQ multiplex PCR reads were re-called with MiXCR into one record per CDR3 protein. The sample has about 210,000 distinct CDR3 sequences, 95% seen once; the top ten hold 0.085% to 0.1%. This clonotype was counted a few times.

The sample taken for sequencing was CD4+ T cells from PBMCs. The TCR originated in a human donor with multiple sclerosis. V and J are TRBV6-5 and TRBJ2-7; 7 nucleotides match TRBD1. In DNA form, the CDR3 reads TGTGCCAGCAGGGACAGGTCCTACGAGCAGTACTTC. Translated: CASRDRSYEQYF.